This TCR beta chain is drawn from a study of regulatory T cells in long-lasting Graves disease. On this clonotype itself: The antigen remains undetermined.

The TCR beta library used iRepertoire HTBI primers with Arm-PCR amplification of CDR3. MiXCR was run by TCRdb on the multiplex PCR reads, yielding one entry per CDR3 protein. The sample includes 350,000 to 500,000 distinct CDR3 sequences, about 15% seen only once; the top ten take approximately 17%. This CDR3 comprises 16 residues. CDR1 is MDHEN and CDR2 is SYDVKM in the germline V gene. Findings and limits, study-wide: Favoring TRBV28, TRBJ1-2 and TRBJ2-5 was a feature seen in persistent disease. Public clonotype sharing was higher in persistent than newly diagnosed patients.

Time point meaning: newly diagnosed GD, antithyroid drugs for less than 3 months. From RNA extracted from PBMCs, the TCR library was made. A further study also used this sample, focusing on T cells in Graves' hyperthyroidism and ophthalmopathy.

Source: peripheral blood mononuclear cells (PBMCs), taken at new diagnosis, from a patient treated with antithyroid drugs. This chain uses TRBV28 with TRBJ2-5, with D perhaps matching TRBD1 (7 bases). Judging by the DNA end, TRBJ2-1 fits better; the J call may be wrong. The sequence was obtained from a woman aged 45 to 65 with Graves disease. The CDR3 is CASGPARQGGNNEQFF. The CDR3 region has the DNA TGTGCCAGCGGTCCCGCCCGACAGGGAGGAAACAATGAGCAGTTCTTC.